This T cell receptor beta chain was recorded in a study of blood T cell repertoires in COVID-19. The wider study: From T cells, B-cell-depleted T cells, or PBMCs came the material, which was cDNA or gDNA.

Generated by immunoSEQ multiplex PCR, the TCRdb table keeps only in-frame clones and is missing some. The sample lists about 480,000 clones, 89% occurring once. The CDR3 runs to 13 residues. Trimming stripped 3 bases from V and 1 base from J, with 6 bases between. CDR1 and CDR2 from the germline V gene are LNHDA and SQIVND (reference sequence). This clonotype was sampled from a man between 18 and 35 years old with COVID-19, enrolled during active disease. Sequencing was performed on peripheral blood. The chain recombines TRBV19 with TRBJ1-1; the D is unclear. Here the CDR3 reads CASSIEANTEAFF. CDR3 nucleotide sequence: TGTGCCAGTAGTATCGAGGCGAACACTGAAGCTTTCTTT.